This T cell receptor beta chain was recovered during a study of T cells in tumors after PD-1 blockade. Sequenced by immunoSEQ multiplex PCR; TCRdb stores in-frame clones only, minus some. The sample contains about 35,000 clones, just under 80% of which appear only once. The table lists this clone with a count of one. V lost 1 base, J lost 2 bases, and 6 bases lay in between. The CDR3 is 14 residues long. The germline gives CDR1 SGHTA, CDR2 FQGNSA. The V call is TRBV7-2, the J call TRBJ2-1; D is ambiguous. The TCR comes from a human donor with basal cell carcinoma. Sequencing used PBMCs, obtained before anti-PD-1 treatment. CDR3 in amino acids: CASSLGSAYNEQFF. CDR3 sequence (DNA): TGTGCCAGCAGCTTAGGCTCCGCCTACAATGAGCAGTTCTTC.